This T cell receptor (beta chain) emerged from a study of molecular identifiers for immune sequencing clone quantification. Broader study findings: Barcodes shared by identical TCR molecules could lead to underestimated sizes of highly expanded clones.

Each CDR3 protein gets one entry after TCRdb re-called the PCR reads with MiXCR. This sample has approximately 550,000 distinct CDR3 sequences, with about a quarter found just once. This clonotype came up many times. Antigen: not known. The CDR3 contains 13 residues. With V trimmed by 2 bases and J by 5 bases, 2 bases remained unmatched. CDR1 and CDR2 from the germline V gene are MDHEN and SYDVKM. Naive CD8 libraries came from approximately 20,000 to 980,000 sorted cells with 10%, 30% or 50% RNA. The receptor's source is a human donor in good health. Some libraries in this study had Jurkat cell RNA spiked in. The chain recombines TRBV28 with TRBJ2-7, with TRBD1 matching over 8 bases. Sequencing was performed on naive CD8+ T cells from blood, with Jurkat cell RNA spiked in. The subset is: FACS-sorted CD8+CD4-CCR7+CD45RA+ naive T cells. The CDR3 DNA is TGTGCCAGCAGTTTACAGACAGGGGACGAGCAGTACTTC. Protein sequence: CASSLQTGDEQYF.